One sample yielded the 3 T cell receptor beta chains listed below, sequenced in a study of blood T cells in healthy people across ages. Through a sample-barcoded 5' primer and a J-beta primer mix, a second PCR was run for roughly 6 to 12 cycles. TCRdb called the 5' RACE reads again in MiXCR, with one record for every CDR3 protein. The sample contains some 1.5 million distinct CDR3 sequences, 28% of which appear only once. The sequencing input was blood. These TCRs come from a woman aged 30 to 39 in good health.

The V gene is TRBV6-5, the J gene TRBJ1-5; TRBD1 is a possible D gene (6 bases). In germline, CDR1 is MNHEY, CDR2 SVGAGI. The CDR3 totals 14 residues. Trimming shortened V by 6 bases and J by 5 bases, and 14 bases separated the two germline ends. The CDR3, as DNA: TGTGCCAGCAGCTTAGACAGGAAGGATCAGCCCCAGCATTTT. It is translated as CASSLDRKDQPQHF.

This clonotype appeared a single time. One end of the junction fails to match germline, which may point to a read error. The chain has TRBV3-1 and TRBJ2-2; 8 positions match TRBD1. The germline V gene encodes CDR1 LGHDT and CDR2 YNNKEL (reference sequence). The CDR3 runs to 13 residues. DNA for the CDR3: TGTGCCAGCAGCCCGACAGGGGTCGGGGAGCTGGTTTTT. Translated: CASSPTGVGELVF. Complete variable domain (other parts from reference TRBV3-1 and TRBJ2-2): DTAVSQTPKYLVTQMGNDKSIKCEQNLGHDTMYWYKQDSKKFLKIMFSYNNKELIINETVPNRFSPKSPDKAHLNLHINSLELGDSAVYFCASSPTGVGELVFGEGSRLTVL.

CDR3 sequence: CASSGRLAIDQETQYF. The CDR3 DNA reads TGTGCCAGCAGCGGCAGACTAGCCATCGACCAAGAGACCCAGTACTTC. This chain joins TRBV7-9 and TRBJ2-5; TRBD2 aligns across 7 bases. The ends lost 5 bases at V and 0 bases at J; junction bases unmatched: 9. Looked up from germline, CDR1 is SEHNR and CDR2 is FQNEAQ (reference sequence). The CDR3 has 16 amino acids.